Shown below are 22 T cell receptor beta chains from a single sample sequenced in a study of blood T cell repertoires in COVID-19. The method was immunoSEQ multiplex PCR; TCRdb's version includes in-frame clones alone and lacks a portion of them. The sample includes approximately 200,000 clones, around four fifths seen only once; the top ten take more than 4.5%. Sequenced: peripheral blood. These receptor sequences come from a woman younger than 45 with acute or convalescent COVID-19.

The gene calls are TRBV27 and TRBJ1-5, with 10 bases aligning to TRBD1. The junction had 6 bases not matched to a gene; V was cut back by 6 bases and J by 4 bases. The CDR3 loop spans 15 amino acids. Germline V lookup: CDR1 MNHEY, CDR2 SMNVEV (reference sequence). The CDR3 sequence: CASRAGQGYNQPQHF. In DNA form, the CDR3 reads TGTGCCAGCAGGGCGGGACAGGGGTATAATCAGCCCCAGCATTTT.

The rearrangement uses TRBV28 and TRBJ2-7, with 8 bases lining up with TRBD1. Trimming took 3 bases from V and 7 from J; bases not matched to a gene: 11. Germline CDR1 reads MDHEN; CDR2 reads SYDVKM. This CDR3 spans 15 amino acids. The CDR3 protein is CASSFPGQGAAEQYF. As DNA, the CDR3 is TGTGCCAGCAGTTTCCCCGGGCAGGGGGCGGCGGAGCAGTACTTC.

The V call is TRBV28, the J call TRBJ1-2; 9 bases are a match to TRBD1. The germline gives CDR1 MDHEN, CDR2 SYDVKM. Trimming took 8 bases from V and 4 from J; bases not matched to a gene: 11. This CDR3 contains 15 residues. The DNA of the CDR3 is TGTGCCAGCCAAGAGGGGACAGGGTGGGCCTATGGCTACACCTTC. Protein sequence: CASQEGTGWAYGYTF.

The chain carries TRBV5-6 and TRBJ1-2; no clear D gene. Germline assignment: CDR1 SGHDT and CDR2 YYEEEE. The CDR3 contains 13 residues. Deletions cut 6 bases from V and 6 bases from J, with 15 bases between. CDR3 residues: CASTSRGYHGYTF. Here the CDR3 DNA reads TGTGCCAGCACCTCACGGGGTTATCATGGCTACACCTTC.

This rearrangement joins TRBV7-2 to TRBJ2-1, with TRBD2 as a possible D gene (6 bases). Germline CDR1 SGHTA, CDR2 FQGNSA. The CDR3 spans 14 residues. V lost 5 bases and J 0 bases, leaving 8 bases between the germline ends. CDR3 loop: CASSRGSSYNEQFF. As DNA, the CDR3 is TGTGCCAGCAGCCGGGGGAGCTCCTACAATGAGCAGTTCTTC. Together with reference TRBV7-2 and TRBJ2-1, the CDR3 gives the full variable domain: GAGVSQSPSNKVTEKGKDVELRCDPISGHTALYWYRQSLGQGLEFLIYFQGNSAPDKSGLPSDRFSAERTGGSVSTLTIQRTQQEDSAVYLCASSRGSSYNEQFFGPGTRLTVL.

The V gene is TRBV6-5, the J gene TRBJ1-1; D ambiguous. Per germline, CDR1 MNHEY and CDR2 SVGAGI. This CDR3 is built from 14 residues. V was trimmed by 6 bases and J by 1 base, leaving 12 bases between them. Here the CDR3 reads CASRTTQWNTEAFF. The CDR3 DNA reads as TGTGCCAGCAGGACTACTCAGTGGAACACTGAAGCTTTCTTT.

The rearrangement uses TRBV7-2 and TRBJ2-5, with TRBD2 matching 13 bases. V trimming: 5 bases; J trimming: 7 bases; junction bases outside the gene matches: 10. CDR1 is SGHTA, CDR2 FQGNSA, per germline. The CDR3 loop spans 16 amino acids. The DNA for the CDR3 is TGTGCCAGCAGCCCAAGACTAGCGGGGGGCCGGGGGACCCAGTACTTC. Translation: CASSPRLAGGRGTQYF.

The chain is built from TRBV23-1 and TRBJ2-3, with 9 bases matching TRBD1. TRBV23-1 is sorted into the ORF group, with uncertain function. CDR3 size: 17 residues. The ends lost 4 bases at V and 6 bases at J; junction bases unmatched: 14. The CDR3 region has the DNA TGCGCCAGCAGTCCTGACAGGGGGTTCTCATCTAGGGATACGCAGTATTTT. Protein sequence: CASSPDRGFSSRDTQYF.

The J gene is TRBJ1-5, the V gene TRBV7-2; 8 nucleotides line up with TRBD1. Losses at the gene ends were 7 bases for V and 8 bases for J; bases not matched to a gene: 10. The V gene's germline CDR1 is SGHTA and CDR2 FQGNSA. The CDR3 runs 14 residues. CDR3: CASNPTGGKEPQHF. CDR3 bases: TGTGCCAGCAATCCTACAGGGGGGAAGGAGCCCCAGCATTTT.

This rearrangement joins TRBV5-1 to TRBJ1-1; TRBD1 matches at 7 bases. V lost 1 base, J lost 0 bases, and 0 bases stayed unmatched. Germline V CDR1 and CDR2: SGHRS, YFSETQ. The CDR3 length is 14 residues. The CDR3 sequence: CASSLTGVNTEAFF. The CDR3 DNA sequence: TGCGCCAGCAGCTTGACAGGGGTGAACACTGAAGCTTTCTTT.

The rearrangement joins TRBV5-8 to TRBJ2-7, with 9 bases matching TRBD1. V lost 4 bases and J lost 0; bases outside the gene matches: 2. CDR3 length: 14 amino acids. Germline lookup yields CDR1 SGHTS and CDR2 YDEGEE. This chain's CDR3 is CASSRTGVSYEQYF. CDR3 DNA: TGTGCCAGCAGCCGGACAGGGGTCTCCTACGAGCAGTACTTC.

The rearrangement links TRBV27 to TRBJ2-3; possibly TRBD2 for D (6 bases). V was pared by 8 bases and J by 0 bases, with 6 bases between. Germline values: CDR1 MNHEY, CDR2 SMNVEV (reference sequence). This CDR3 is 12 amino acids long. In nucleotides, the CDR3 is TGTGCCAGCGGGACTAGCACAGATACGCAGTATTTT. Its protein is CASGTSTDTQYF.

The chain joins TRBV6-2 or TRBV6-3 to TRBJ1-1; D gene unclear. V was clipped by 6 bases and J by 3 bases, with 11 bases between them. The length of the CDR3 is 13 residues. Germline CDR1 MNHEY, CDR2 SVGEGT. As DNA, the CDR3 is TGTGCCAGCAGCTTCCGGAGGGACACTGAAGCTTTCTTT. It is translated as CASSFRRDTEAFF.

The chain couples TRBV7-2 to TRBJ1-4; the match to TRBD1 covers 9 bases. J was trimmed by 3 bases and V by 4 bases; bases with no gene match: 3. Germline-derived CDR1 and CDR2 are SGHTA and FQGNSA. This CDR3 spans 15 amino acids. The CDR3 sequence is CASSSDRGSNEKLFF. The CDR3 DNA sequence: TGTGCCAGCAGCTCGGACAGGGGATCTAATGAAAAACTGTTTTTT.

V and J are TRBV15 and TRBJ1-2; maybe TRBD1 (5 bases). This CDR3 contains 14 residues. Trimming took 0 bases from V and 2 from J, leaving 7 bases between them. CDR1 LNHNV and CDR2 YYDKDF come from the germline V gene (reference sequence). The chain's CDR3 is CATSRDKGNYGYTF. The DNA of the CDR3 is TGTGCCACCAGCAGAGATAAGGGGAACTATGGCTACACCTTC.

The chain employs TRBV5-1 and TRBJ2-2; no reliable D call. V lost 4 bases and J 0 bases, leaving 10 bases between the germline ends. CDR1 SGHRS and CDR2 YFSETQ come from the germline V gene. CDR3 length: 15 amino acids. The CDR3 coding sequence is TGCGCCAGCAGCCCGGCAGGCGCGAACACCGGGGAGCTGTTTTTT. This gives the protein CASSPAGANTGELFF.

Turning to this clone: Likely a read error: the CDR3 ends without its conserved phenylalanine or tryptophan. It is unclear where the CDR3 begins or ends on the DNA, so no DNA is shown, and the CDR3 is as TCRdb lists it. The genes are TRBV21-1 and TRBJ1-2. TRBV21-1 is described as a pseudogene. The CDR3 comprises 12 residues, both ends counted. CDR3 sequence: CASSKANGEKFV.

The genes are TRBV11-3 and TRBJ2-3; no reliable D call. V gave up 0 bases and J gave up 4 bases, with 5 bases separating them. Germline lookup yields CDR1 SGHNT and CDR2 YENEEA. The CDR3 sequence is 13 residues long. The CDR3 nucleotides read TGTGCCAGCAGCTTAGAGCGGTCAGATACGCAGTATTTT. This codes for CASSLERSDTQYF.

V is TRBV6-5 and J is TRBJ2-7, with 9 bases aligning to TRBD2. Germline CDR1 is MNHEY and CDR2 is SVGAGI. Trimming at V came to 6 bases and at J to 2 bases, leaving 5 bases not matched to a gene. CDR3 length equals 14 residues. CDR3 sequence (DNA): TGTGCCAGCAGCGGACTAGCGACCACCTACGAGCAGTACTTC. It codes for CASSGLATTYEQYF.

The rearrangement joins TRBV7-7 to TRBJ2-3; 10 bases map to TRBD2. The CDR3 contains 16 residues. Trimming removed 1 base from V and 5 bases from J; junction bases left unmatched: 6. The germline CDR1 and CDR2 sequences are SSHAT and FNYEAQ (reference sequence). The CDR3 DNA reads TGTGCCAGCAGCTTAGGTAGCGGGGGGCCGAGAGATACGCAGTATTTT. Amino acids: CASSLGSGGPRDTQYF. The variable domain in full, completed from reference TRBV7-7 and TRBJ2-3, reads GAGVSQSPRYKVTKRGQDVTLRCDPISSHATLYWYQQALGQGPEFLTYFNYEAQPDKSGLPSDRFSAERPEGSISTLTIQRTEQRDSAMYRCASSLGSGGPRDTQYFGPGTRLTVL.

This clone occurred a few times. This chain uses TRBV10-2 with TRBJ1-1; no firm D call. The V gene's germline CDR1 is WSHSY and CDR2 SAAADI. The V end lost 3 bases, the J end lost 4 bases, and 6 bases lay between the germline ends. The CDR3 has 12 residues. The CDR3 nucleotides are TGCGCCAGCAGTGAACACCTCACTGAAGCTTTCTTT. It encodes CASSEHLTEAFF.

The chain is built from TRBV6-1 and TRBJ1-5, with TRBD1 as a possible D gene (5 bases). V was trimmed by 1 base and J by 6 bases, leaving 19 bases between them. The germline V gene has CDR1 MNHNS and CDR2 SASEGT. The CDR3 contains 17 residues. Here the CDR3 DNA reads TGTGCCAGCAGTGAAGAAATAGGGGAGGCAGTCACTCAGCCCCAGCATTTT. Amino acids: CASSEEIGEAVTQPQHF.